The sequence of this T cell receptor (beta chain) was determined in a study of cytomegalovirus exposure and HLA in healthy donors. Study as a whole: HLA-typed donors were the source of 83 million or so unique TCRs, which an early data release held.

CDR1 is SGHAT, CDR2 FQNNGV, per germline. With 5 bases clipped from V and 5 bases from J, the junction kept 6 bases outside the gene matches. The CDR3 totals 13 residues. A note on this clone: What it binds is unknown.

General study points: Among TCR beta chains of equal frequency, HLA-associated ones were more clonally expanded in a later analysis.

The PCR ran on 60 Vbeta and 13 Jbeta primers. The data were produced by immunoSEQ multiplex PCR, yet TCRdb's version contains in-frame clones alone and is incomplete. The repertoire consists of 120,000 or so clones, with around 84% occurring once and the leading ten covering 5.5% to 8%. This chain uses TRBV11-2 with TRBJ2-7, with TRBD1 identical over 7 bases. The TCR comes from a woman in her 40s in good health and CMV-seronegative. The sequencing input was PBMCs. The CDR3 sequence is CASSDDRVNEQYF. The CDR3 coding sequence is TGTGCCAGCAGCGATGACAGGGTAAACGAGCAGTACTTC.